This T cell receptor (beta chain) comes out of a study of T-cell memory formation after mild COVID-19. This clonotype was counted a few times. MiXCR, applied by TCRdb to the 5' RACE reads, yields one record per CDR3 protein. The table shows roughly 200,000 distinct CDR3 sequences, with 9.5% occurring only once. Germline CDR1 is MNHEY and CDR2 is SVGAGI. V shed 0 bases, J shed 11 bases, and the junction held 15 bases outside the gene matches. This CDR3 region has 18 residues. The V call is TRBV6-5, the J call TRBJ1-6; TRBD1 aligns across 8 bases. Sequencing was done on a sample of PBMCs or a T cell subset sorted from them (not recorded which). This TCR was sampled from a man between 18 and 35 years old who had mild COVID-19 (a few samples of this study predate the infection). Cell type and time point are not known. CDR3 sequence reads: CASSYSPQGAGRYAPLHF. CDR3 nucleotide sequence: TGTGCCAGCAGTTACTCGCCCCAGGGGGCCGGCAGATATGCACCCCTCCACTTT.